The entry below gives a single T cell receptor (beta chain) sequence along with its context. Its cognate antigen is unknown. The source of the sample is a study of blood T cells in healthy people across ages. Whole-study results and caveats: Both higher diversity and more naive CD4+ cells marked long-lived donors when set against aged donors.

Collection of around 9.3 milliliters of peripheral blood was performed for each donor. Total RNA extracted from each sample amounted to at least 5.5 micrograms. In germline, CDR1 is LNHNV, CDR2 YYDKDF (reference sequence). The CDR3 runs to 15 residues. V lost 6 bases and J 0 bases, leaving 14 bases between the germline ends. Then a second PCR, running about 6 to 12 cycles, was carried out with a sample-barcoded 5' primer and a J-beta primer mix. TCRdb reprocessed the 5' RACE reads with MiXCR, giving one entry per CDR3 protein. The sample lists roughly 800,000 distinct CDR3 sequences; approximately 24% were seen once. The same sample was also studied in work on T cells of mothers and their children.

This receptor was obtained from a boy younger than 18 in good health. Sequencing was done on a sample of blood. The genes are TRBV15 and TRBJ1-1, with unresolved D. The CDR3 DNA sequence: TGTGCCACCAGGAATTTTCGGTACATGAACACTGAAGCTTTCTTT. The encoded protein is CATRNFRYMNTEAFF.